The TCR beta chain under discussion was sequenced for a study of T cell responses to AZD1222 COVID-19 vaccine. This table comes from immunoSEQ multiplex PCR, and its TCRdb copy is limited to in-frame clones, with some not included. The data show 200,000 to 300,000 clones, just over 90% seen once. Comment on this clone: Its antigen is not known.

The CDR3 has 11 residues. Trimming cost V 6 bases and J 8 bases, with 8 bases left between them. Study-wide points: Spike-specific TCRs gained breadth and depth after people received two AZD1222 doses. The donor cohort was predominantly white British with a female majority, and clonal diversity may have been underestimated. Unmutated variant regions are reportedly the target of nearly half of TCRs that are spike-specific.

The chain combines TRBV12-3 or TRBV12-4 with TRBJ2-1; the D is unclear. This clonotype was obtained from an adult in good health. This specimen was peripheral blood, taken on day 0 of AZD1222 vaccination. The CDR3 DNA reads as TGTGCCAGCAGCCAACCCCATGAGCAGTTCTTC. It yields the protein CASSQPHEQFF.